This record concerns one T cell receptor (beta chain) sequence. Its specific antigen is unknown. The junction differs from germline at one of its ends, possibly a read error. This record belongs to a study of cytomegalovirus exposure and HLA in healthy donors (TCRdb year 2017). The study in broad terms: An earlier analysis of approximately 550 of the donors reported roughly 270 Gb of sequence data and 120 million or so unique TCR beta sequences from 150 million to 200 million T cells. The later analysis used no new phenotypic data to find candidate immune exposures, relying instead on TCR beta sequences and their occurrence across donors. HLA typing included class I and class II loci at four-digit resolution. In a later genetic analysis, genome-wide SNP genotypes for about 55% of the 666 donors were used, and that subset was treated as a discovery cohort. The genetic ancestry cluster associated with self-reported Caucasian donors included 81% of the 300 to 450 genotyped donors. Typing coverage differed by locus: A, B, C, DRB1 and DQB1 were typed in roughly 620-640 donors, DQA1 in roughly 510, DPA1 in around 600, and DPB1 in 450 to 490. Every repertoire in the discovery cohort had been generated on one and the same sequencing platform. In an earlier analysis of a few hundred of the donors, high-throughput TCR beta sequencing was used to judge whether each TCR beta V gene segment behaved as functional or pseudogenic. A later analysis re-analyzed previously published TCR beta repertoires from approximately 700 donors and added high-resolution HLA genotyping to study TCR occurrence patterns. On average, about 200,000 unique TCR beta nucleotide sequences were sequenced per donor among some 420 genotyped donors of the cohort, with 15% to 20% of those sequences being non-productive. To predict cytomegalovirus infection status, the study brought together high-throughput TCR immunosequencing, statistical association of individual TCRs with disease status, and machine learning. Besides the first cohort of hundreds of subjects, a separate validation cohort made up of 90 to 150 different subjects was used. Because of strong linkage in the cohort, roughly five DR-DQ haplotypes were treated as single units for association and clustering. An early release covering roughly 600 HLA-typed donors comprised about 290 gigabases of sequencing data and approximately 80 million unique TCR sequences. The study aimed to test whether cataloging public T cell receptors could reveal signatures of past pathogen exposure. Donor age, sex, ethnicity and CMV serostatus were compiled together with the repertoire data. Using immunosequencing, the study profiled T cell repertoires from fewer than 700 subjects and related those repertoires to cytomegalovirus serostatus.

Based on the germline V gene (reference sequence), the CDR1 and CDR2 sequences are MNHEY and SMNVEV. Including the terminal cysteine and phenylalanine, the CDR3 comprises 18 residues. The retained sequence is limited to the CDR3, 54 bases, with the frame set at the first base. The library came from the immunoSEQ multiplex PCR assay. For the multiplex PCR, a mixture combining 60 forward primers for TCR Vbeta segments and 13 reverse primers for TCR Jbeta segments was used. The CDR3 region of rearranged TCR beta genes was amplified from genomic DNA by a multiplex PCR assay. The amplified TCR beta libraries were sequenced on the Illumina HiSeq System as 87-base-pair reads. As for the original processing: A later analysis counted some 80 million unique TCR beta chains across the 650 to 800 repertoires, and some 11 million of these chains were shared by at least two donors. To remove PCR and sequencing errors, raw reads were error-corrected and collapsed into unique sequences using a nearest-neighbor algorithm that merged closely related sequences. V, D and J gene segments were assigned by aligning CDR3 sequences to IMGT reference sequences. For a sequence to be retained, a match of at least six nucleotides to both a V gene segment and a J gene segment was required. A rearrangement was called productive if the CDR3 had no stop codons and remained in frame with V and J, and every other rearrangement was called non-productive. Following IMGT convention, CDR3 was defined as the stretch from the second conserved V-encoded cysteine up to the conserved J-encoded phenylalanine. In an earlier analysis of more than 550 of the donors, sequences lacking an unambiguous match to a single V gene segment were excluded. In an earlier analysis of 587 of the donors, a V segment was called functional when productive rearrangements were above 56.7%, and segregating when the standard deviation between donors exceeded 5%. A statistical classification framework was built to diagnose cytomegalovirus status from the catalog of TCR beta chain sequences. In a later analysis, TCR nucleotide sequences were compared against IMGT/GENE-DB human TR gene sequences so that V and J genes could be assigned. In a later analysis, CDR3 sequences and most-parsimonious VDJ recombination scenarios were assigned using the TCRdist pipeline. In a later analysis, each TCR beta chain was defined by its CDR3 amino acid sequence together with its V-gene family, and reads lacking a unique V-gene family were excluded. As a way to deal with suspected cross-contamination and a sequencing artifact, a later analysis dropped 450 to 600 nucleotide sequences that were highly shared and had low generation probability. In a later analysis, a clonal expansion index was calculated for each public chain from normalized within-repertoire ranks of inferred template counts. In a later analysis, generation probabilities were computed using a VDJ recombination model fitted to out-of-frame rearrangements, and the results were checked against IGoR. In a later analysis, hypergeometric tests were used to score TCR-TCR, TCR-HLA and TCR-CMV co-occurrence, with a repertoire-size bias correction applied to TCR pairs. False discovery rates were estimated in a later analysis by permuting HLA or CMV assignments 20 times. In a later analysis, co-occurring TCRs were grouped using DBSCAN, and TCRdist sequence similarity was added for clustering within HLA-allele-positive subsets. Co-occurrence clustering excluded repertoires with fewer than 30,000 or more than 120,000 public chains, plus five with anomalous nucleotide sharing. The immuneACCESS repertoire file appears here via TCRdb, limited to in-frame rearrangements. These files lack a portion of the clones; in checked studies, under half of the deficit traces to unresolved V genes, and the cause of the others is not known. The DNA gave D and trimming, while V, J and clone size come from that table. The sample includes 150,000 to 200,000 clones, with 80% observed a single time. Approximately 6.7% of the sample comes from the top ten.

Summary of the overall study and its limitations: In a later analysis, HLA-associated TCR beta chains showed more clonal expansion and lower generation probabilities than non-associated chains that were equally common. Because counts were too low, about 15 rarely observed V segments, including chromosome 9 orphons, were left out of the earlier analysis of 500 to 650 of the donors. The classifier was reported to diagnose cytomegalovirus status with high specificity and sensitivity in both the original cohort and the validation cohort. It was suggested by the authors that the approach could potentially be generalized to other disease states and immunological phenotypes. In a later analysis, most CMV-associated TCR beta chains were found to appear HLA-restricted, with HLA associations seemingly driven largely by CMV exposure. A later analysis reported that several top co-occurrence clusters appeared linked to parvovirus B19, influenza, CMV and Epstein-Barr virus. Specific HLA alleles were associated with roughly 17,000 TCR beta sequences at a false discovery rate of 0.05 in a later analysis. The presence/absence analyses assumed that sequencing depth was roughly uniform across donors, and that assumption may not be true. Assigning TCR associations to individual alleles was difficult when HLA alleles, especially DR and DQ, strongly co-occurred. Correlated functional status among segregating V segments might reflect linkage disequilibrium, but an unknown experimental factor could not be ruled out. Because HLA typing was missing for some donors at each locus, association tests included only the typed subset. Some IMGT-functional V segments, including TRBV6-2 and TRBV6-3, could not be distinguished by the 87-base-pair reads and were therefore excluded. A cluster of highly shared sequence variants was judged likely to represent a technical artifact of the sequencing pipeline. In an earlier analysis of around 500 of the donors, most TCR beta V segments appeared in productive rearrangements about 87% or about 30% of the time, broadly matching IMGT annotations. A few of the identified cytomegalovirus-associated TCR beta chains were confirmed in vitro to be specific for cytomegalovirus antigens. A further reported finding was that TCR beta sequences accurately predicted the HLA-A and HLA-B alleles for most subjects in the first cohort. A later genetic analysis reported fewer N-insertions in productive TCRs among donors in an Asian-associated ancestry cluster than the roughly 690-donor mean. The study gave a list of 150 to 200 TCR beta chains associated with cytomegalovirus. Most TCR sequences were observed very rarely across donors, whereas some public TCRs were present in many individuals. A later genetic analysis associated a missense DCLRE1C variant with V-gene and J-gene trimming of TCR beta chains, and an independent cohort replicated the association. For the cohort, immune exposure information was limited to CMV serostatus. According to a later analysis, TCR association rates differed among HLA loci, with DRB1 alleles showing the most associated TCRs and HLA-C alleles showing the fewest. Only TCR beta chains were sequenced in this cohort, and the absence of alpha or paired-chain data limited detectable features.

The cohort was made up of under 800 healthy bone marrow donors. All cohort members were sampled while nominally healthy, although unrecorded immune exposures were likely present. The donor was CMV seropositive and belonged to the group of about 290 seropositive cohort members. Each donor provided a peripheral blood sample, and peripheral blood mononuclear cells were used for TCR beta sequencing. Genomic DNA extraction from the blood cell samples was performed with the Qiagen DNeasy Blood Extraction Kit. Rearrangement joined TRBV27 to TRBJ2-7, with TRBD2 tentatively as D gene (7 bases match). Input material: PBMCs. The sequence came from a male donor in good health and CMV-seropositive. The nucleotide sequence reads TGTACCAGCAGTTGGGGAGGGATTTCCGGGACATCCTCCTACGAGCAGTACTTC. Translated, it gives CTSSWGGISGTSSYEQYF.